This T cell receptor beta chain originates from a study of blood T cell repertoires in COVID-19. Study summary: The samples span acute and convalescent COVID-19 from the United States, Italy and Spain.

In the study's own analysis: Quantification of nucleated cells was approximated via reference gene primer amplification. Clones were sequenced by immunoSEQ multiplex PCR, and TCRdb holds only the in-frame ones, with some missing. V, J and clone size are taken as reported in that table, and D and trimming were inferred from the DNA itself. The sample carries around 230,000 clones, 65% to 85% recorded once. The CDR3 extends over 19 amino acids. CDR1 is KGHDR and CDR2 is SFDVKD in the germline V gene. V was cut by 2 bases and J by 2 bases, with 18 bases left in between. Sequencing used peripheral blood. V usage is TRBV24-1 and J usage is TRBJ2-6; D might be TRBD1 (6 bases). The receptor's source is a woman aged 50 to 60 with acute or convalescent COVID-19. The CDR3 loop reads CATSDSQGSEEPGANVLTF. The CDR3 DNA reads TGTGCCACCAGTGATTCACAGGGAAGTGAGGAACCTGGGGCCAACGTCCTGACTTTC.